What follows are 8 T cell receptor beta chains derived from one specimen sequenced in a study of identical twins. Via MiXCR, TCRdb re-called the 5' RACE reads, giving one row per CDR3 protein. The sample comprises around 230,000 distinct CDR3 sequences, about a tenth of which are singletons, and 4.5% to 5.5% rests with the top ten. Sample: memory (CD45RO+) T cells sorted from blood. These receptors were collected from a woman aged 18 to 35 in good health.

This clonotype was counted once. The chain employs TRBV20-1 and TRBJ2-5, with no clear D. V was trimmed by 7 bases and J by 3 bases, leaving 12 bases between them. CDR3 length: 12 amino acids. Germline V gives CDR1 DFQATT, CDR2 SNEGSKA (reference sequence). The CDR3 nucleotides read TGCAGTGTCACGGGCTGGAAAGAGACCCAGTACTTC. Its translation is CSVTGWKETQYF.

This clonotype has at least ten counts. This chain uses TRBV9 with TRBJ2-5; a weak D match, TRBD2 (6 bases). Trimming shortened V by 0 bases and J by 5 bases, and 14 bases separated the two germline ends. The CDR3 spans 15 residues. Per the germline V gene, CDR1 is SGDLS and CDR2 is YYNGEE. The DNA of the CDR3 is TGTGCCAGCAGCGTAGGAGCTACTGCGGGGGAGACCCAGTACTTC. Translating it yields CASSVGATAGETQYF.

There are a few counts of this clonotype. The rearrangement uses TRBV6-2 or TRBV6-3 and TRBJ1-4; 7 bases agree with TRBD1. Germline values: CDR1 MNHEY, CDR2 SVGEGT. V lost 6 bases, J lost 8 bases, and 18 bases stayed unmatched. This CDR3 region has 17 residues. CDR3 in amino acids: CASRSHSPGQLREKLFF. The DNA of the CDR3 is TGTGCCAGCAGATCCCATTCGCCGGGACAGCTACGAGAAAAACTGTTTTTT.

On this clonotype itself: This may be a read error, as it is one base from a much larger clone. The chain has TRBV10-3 and TRBJ1-6, with 7 bases that match TRBD1. Germline lookup yields CDR1 ENHRY and CDR2 SYGVKD. This CDR3 has 18 residues. V was pared by 2 bases and J by 9 bases, with 16 bases of the junction left unmatched. For the CDR3, the DNA is TGTGCCATCAGTGAGGCTGACAGGGTGCTCAGTTTCGGTTCACCCCTCCACTTT. Its translation: CAISEADRVLSFGSPLHF.

The chain carries TRBV6-2 or TRBV6-3 and TRBJ1-5; TRBD1 matches at 8 bases. This CDR3 region has 14 residues. Germline loops: CDR1 MNHEY, CDR2 SVGEGT. The ends lost 5 bases at V and 7 bases at J; junction bases unmatched: 7. The DNA of the CDR3 is TGTGCCAGCAGTCTCGGACAGGGTAAGCAGCCCCAGCATTTT. It is translated as CASSLGQGKQPQHF.

This clonotype was seen ten or more times. The chain joins TRBV7-2 to TRBJ1-4; D may be TRBD1 (6 bases). Germline CDR1 and CDR2: SGHTA and FQGNSA. The ends were cut back, 5 bases at V and 0 bases at J, with 10 bases in the middle. The CDR3 is made up of 15 amino acids. The CDR3 bases are TGTGCCAGCAGCCTCACAGGGTCAACTAATGAAAAACTGTTTTTT. Its protein product is CASSLTGSTNEKLFF.

V is TRBV7-9 and J is TRBJ2-3; D is uncertain. Trimming left V 11 bases short and J 0 bases short, with 12 bases between. CDR3 length equals 13 residues. From germline, CDR1 is SEHNR and CDR2 FQNEAQ (reference sequence). Here the CDR3 reads CAWNVESTDTQYF. CDR3 in DNA: TGTGCCTGGAATGTGGAGAGCACAGATACGCAGTATTTT. Looking up the rest from reference TRBV7-9 and TRBJ2-3 gives the full variable domain: DTGVSQNPRHKITKRGQNVTFRCDPISEHNRLYWYRQTLGQGPEFLTYFQNEAQLEKSRLLSDRFSAERPKGSFSTLEIQRTEQGDSAMYLCAWNVESTDTQYFGPGTRLTVL.

The V call is TRBV6-5, the J call TRBJ2-1, with 9 bases matching TRBD2. The J segment lost 7 bases and the V segment lost 2 bases, leaving 9 bases of the junction unmatched. Germline V CDR1 and CDR2: MNHEY, SVGAGI. The CDR3 is 16 residues long. The CDR3 bases are TGTGCCAGCAGTTACGAGCGGCTAGCGGGACTGAATGAGCAGTTCTTC. It is translated as CASSYERLAGLNEQFF.